The entry below describes one T cell receptor (beta chain). Its matching antigen is unknown. These data are taken from a study of response to subunit inactivated influenza vaccine. Regarding the study as a whole: Authors suggested each seasonal flu vaccination may recruit only limited numbers of new T cells.

Via MiXCR, TCRdb re-called the RT-PCR reads, giving one row per CDR3 protein. The sample records about 650,000 distinct CDR3 sequences, more than 15% being singletons. Germline V gives CDR1 SEHNR, CDR2 FQNEAQ (reference sequence). The CDR3 has 13 amino acids. V shed 5 bases and J shed 6 bases, with 13 bases lying between them. This sequence originates from a man aged 50 to 59 who received an inactivated influenza vaccine. This specimen consisted of PBMCs from blood, obtained roughly 13 days after vaccination. The V call is TRBV7-9, the J call TRBJ1-1; the D is unclear. The CDR3 here is CASSQRGLAEAFF. The CDR3 DNA follows: TGTGCCAGCAGCCAGCGGGGTTTAGCTGAAGCTTTCTTT.